These 12 T cell receptor beta chains originate from one sample sequenced in a study of T cell responses to AZD1222 COVID-19 vaccine. TCRdb keeps only in-frame clones here, not all; method: immunoSEQ multiplex PCR. Altogether around 100,000 clones are present, 88% being singletons, with the ten largest covering around 8.7%. Specimen: peripheral blood, collected on day 0 of AZD1222 vaccination. These receptors were obtained from an adult in good health.

CDR3 nucleotides: TGTGCCACCAGCAGAGATCCCTGGACAGGGGGCGAAAATGAGCAGTTCTTC. Residues: CATSRDPWTGGENEQFF. V gene TRBV15 combines with J gene TRBJ2-1; 11 nucleotides agree with TRBD1. With V trimmed by 0 bases and J by 7 bases, 8 bases remained unmatched. The CDR3 covers 17 residues. Germline V CDR1 and CDR2: LNHNV, YYDKDF (reference sequence).

The chain joins TRBV9 to TRBJ1-1; D may be TRBD1 (5 bases). Trimming cost V 4 bases and J 7 bases, with 14 bases left between them. This CDR3 contains 13 residues. The germline gives CDR1 SGDLS, CDR2 YYNGEE. CDR3 in amino acids: CASSLTQGGEAFF. CDR3 in DNA: TGTGCCAGCAGCCTAACCCAGGGCGGTGAAGCTTTCTTT.

The chain couples TRBV7-3 to TRBJ2-3; D possibly corresponds to TRBD1 (5 bases). This CDR3 has 15 amino acids. The V gene lost 5 bases and the J gene lost 4 bases, with 16 bases spanning the gap. From germline, CDR1 is SGHTA and CDR2 FQGTGA. The CDR3 DNA sequence: TGTGCCAGCAGCCTTGACCAGACAGACGCAGATACGCAGTATTTT. The encoded protein is CASSLDQTDADTQYF.

The gene calls are TRBV7-2 and TRBJ1-5, with 9 bases matching TRBD1. The length of the CDR3 is 16 residues. V gave up 4 bases and J gave up 0 bases; unmatched junction bases: 4. Germline V gene sequence: CDR1 SGHTA, CDR2 FQGNSA. CDR3 nucleotides: TGTGCCAGCAGCTCCGGGACAGGGTATAGCAATCAGCCCCAGCATTTT. It is translated as CASSSGTGYSNQPQHF.

The chain joins TRBV2 to TRBJ2-2, with 7 bases that match TRBD1. CDR1 and CDR2 (germline): SNHLY, FYNNEI. The V gene end was trimmed by 6 bases and the J gene end by 6 bases; junction bases not matched to a gene: 7. CDR3 length: 14 residues. CDR3 sequence (DNA): TGTGCCAGCAGCGCCACAGGGGCGGCCGGGGAGCTGTTTTTT. Encoded protein: CASSATGAAGELFF.

This sequence joins TRBV29-1 and TRBJ2-1, with D possibly being TRBD2 (7 bases). The CDR3 runs to 14 residues. Germline CDR1 is SQVTM and CDR2 is ANQGSEA. V was pared by 7 bases and J by 5 bases, with 18 bases between. The CDR3 is CSAARGGFDNEQFF. CDR3 nucleotide sequence: TGCAGCGCCGCTAGGGGGGGTTTCGACAATGAGCAGTTCTTC.

The chain carries TRBV9 and TRBJ2-5, with 7 bases that match TRBD2. The CDR3 is 17 residues long. CDR1 and CDR2 from the germline V gene are SGDLS and YYNGEE. Trimming removed 0 bases from V and 2 bases from J; junction bases left unmatched: 10. The CDR3 protein is CASSVGGSGPSQETQYF. The CDR3 DNA is TGTGCCAGCAGCGTAGGTGGTAGCGGGCCCTCACAAGAGACCCAGTACTTC.

The genes are TRBV11-2 and TRBJ1-5; 9 bases fit TRBD1. Germline V gene data show CDR1 as SGHAT and CDR2 as FQNNGV. The CDR3 contains 15 residues. V lost 1 base and J lost 5; bases outside the gene matches: 3. The CDR3 DNA reads as TGTGCCAGCAGCTTAGGAACAGGGGGCTATCAGCCCCAGCATTTT. It translates to CASSLGTGGYQPQHF. The full variable domain, rest sourced from reference TRBV11-2 and TRBJ1-5, is EAGVAQSPRYKIIEKRQSVAFWCNPISGHATLYWYQQILGQGPKLLIQFQNNGVVDDSQLPKDRFSAERLKGVDSTLKIQPAKLEDSAVYLCASSLGTGGYQPQHFGDGTRLSIL.

The chain links TRBV7-2 to TRBJ1-1; D uncertain. The CDR3 is made up of 16 amino acids. Trimming stripped 0 bases from V and 0 bases from J, with 11 bases between. The V gene's germline CDR1 is SGHTA and CDR2 FQGNSA. This CDR3 reads CASSLAGRLMNTEAFF. The CDR3 bases are TGTGCCAGCAGCTTAGCAGGGAGGCTCATGAACACTGAAGCTTTCTTT.

The chain recombines TRBV7-2 with TRBJ2-7, with D maybe TRBD1 (5 bases). The CDR3 loop spans 15 amino acids. Germline V CDR1 and CDR2: SGHTA, FQGNSA. Trimming stripped 1 base from V and 0 bases from J, with 10 bases between. CDR3 sequence: CASSLGGVGSYEQYF. The CDR3 DNA reads TGTGCCAGCAGCTTAGGGGGCGTCGGCTCCTACGAGCAGTACTTC.

This chain joins TRBV29-1 and TRBJ1-4, with a tentative D call TRBD1 (5 bases). This CDR3 is 13 amino acids long. V lost 4 bases to trimming and J lost 4 bases, with 10 bases between them. Germline V gene data show CDR1 as SQVTM and CDR2 as ANQGSEA. CDR3 in amino acids: CSVGWGDNEKLFF. The CDR3 coding sequence is TGCAGCGTTGGCTGGGGGGATAATGAAAAACTGTTTTTT.

The chain links TRBV19 to TRBJ2-7, with TRBD2 identical over 13 bases. Germline V gene data show CDR1 as LNHDA and CDR2 as SQIVND (reference sequence). The V and J ends lost 3 bases and 7 bases, in that order; junction bases with no gene match: 9. The CDR3 runs to 16 residues. This chain's CDR3 is CASSMARTSGSKEQYF. DNA of the CDR3: TGTGCCAGTAGTATGGCTAGGACTAGCGGGAGTAAGGAGCAGTACTTC.